This entry describes one T cell receptor beta chain. The junction had 1 base not matched to a gene; V was cut back by 3 bases and J by 2 bases. Germline CDR1 is MNHEY and CDR2 is SMNVEV (reference sequence). This CDR3 contains 15 residues. This entry comes from a study of blood T cell repertoires in COVID-19. Per the original data handling: The authors estimated nucleated cell counts from reference gene primer amplification. The data were produced by immunoSEQ multiplex PCR, yet TCRdb's version contains in-frame clones alone and is incomplete. The V and J calls and clone size come from that table; D and trimming were worked out from the DNA. The sample records over 20,000 clones, about 80% being singletons.

Sequenced material: peripheral blood. This sequence originates from a human donor in a cohort sampled during active COVID-19. This chain joins TRBV27 and TRBJ1-5, with TRBD1 matching 10 bases. The CDR3, as DNA: TGTGCCAGCAGTTTCGGGACAGGGGGCAATCAGCCCCAGCATTTT. It is translated as CASSFGTGGNQPQHF.